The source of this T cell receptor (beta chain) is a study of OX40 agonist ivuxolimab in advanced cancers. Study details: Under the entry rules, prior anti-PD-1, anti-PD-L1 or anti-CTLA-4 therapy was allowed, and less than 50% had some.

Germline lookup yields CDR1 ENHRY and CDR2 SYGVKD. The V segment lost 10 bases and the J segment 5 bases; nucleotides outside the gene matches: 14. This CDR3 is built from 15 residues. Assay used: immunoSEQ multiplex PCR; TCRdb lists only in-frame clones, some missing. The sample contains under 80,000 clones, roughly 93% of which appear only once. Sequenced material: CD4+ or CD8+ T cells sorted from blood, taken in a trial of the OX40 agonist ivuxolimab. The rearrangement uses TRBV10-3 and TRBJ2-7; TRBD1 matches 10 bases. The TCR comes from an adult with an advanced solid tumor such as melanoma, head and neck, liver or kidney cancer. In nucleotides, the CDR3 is TGTGCCACCAAGCGACCGGGACAGGGGAACAACGAGCAGTACTTC. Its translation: CATKRPGQGNNEQYF.